A single T cell receptor (beta chain) is shown here with its context. Its target is unknown. Sequencing used immunoSEQ multiplex PCR; TCRdb keeps in-frame clones, though not all of them. This sample has 70,000 to 100,000 clones, with 91% found just once. Time point specified: week 5, during vaccination. A single vaccine dose contained 300 ug of mutant IDH1 20-mer peptide, and topical imiquimod was used with it. The data belong to a study of a mutant IDH1 vaccine in newly diagnosed glioma. Study-wide background: The initiation of vaccination occurred 4-6 weeks after radiotherapy alone, or with temozolomide cycles. Broader study findings: Induction of immune responses by the vaccine occurred in 93.3% of patients.

With V trimmed by 3 bases and J by 0 bases, 5 bases remained unmatched. CDR3 length: 16 amino acids. Germline assignment: CDR1 GTSNPN and CDR2 SVGIG (reference sequence). V usage is TRBV30 and J usage is TRBJ2-1; 10 positions match TRBD2. This TCR derives from a woman aged 45-65 years with glioma. Source: PBMCs, taken from a glioma patient whose treatment included an IDH1 peptide vaccine. CDR3 protein: CAWRPTSGHSYNEQFF. The DNA for the CDR3 is TGTGCCTGGAGGCCGACTAGCGGGCACTCCTACAATGAGCAGTTCTTC.